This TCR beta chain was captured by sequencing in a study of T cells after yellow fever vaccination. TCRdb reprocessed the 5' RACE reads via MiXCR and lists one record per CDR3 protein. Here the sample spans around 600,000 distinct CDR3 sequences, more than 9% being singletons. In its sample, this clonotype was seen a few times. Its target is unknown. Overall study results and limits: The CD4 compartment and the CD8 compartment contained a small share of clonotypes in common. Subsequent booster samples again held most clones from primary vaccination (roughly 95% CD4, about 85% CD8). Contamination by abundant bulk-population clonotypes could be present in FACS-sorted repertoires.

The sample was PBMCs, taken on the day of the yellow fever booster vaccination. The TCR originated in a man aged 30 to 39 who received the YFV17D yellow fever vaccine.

The CDR3 is CASSLKIPGAPYEQYF. The CDR3 coding sequence is TGTGCCAGCAGCTTAAAAATCCCCGGTGCTCCCTACGAGCAGTACTTC. The genes are TRBV9 and TRBJ2-7, with D unresolved. The CDR3 consists of 16 residues. Germline CDR1 SGDLS, CDR2 YYNGEE. With 4 bases removed from V and 2 bases from J, the gap between germline ends came to 19 bases. Filled out from reference TRBV9 and TRBJ2-7, the complete variable domain reads DSGVTQTPKHLITATGQRVTLRCSPRSGDLSVYWYQQSLDQGLQFLIQYYNGEERAKGNILERFSAQQFPDLHSELNLSSLELGDSALYFCASSLKIPGAPYEQYFGPGTRLTVT.